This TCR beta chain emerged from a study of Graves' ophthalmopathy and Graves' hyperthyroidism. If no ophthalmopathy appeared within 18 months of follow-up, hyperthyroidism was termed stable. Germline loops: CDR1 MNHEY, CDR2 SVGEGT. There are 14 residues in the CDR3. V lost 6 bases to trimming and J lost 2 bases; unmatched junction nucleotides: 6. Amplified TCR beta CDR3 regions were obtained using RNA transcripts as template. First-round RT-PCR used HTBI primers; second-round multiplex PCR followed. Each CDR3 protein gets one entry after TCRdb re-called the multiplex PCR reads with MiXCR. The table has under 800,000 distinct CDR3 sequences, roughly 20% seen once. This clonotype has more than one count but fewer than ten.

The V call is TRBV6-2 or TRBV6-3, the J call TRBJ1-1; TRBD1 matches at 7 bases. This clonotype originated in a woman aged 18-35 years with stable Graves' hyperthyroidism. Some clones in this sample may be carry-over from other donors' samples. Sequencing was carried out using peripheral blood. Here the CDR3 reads CASRRDRDNTEAFF. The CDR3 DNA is TGTGCCAGCAGAAGGGACAGAGATAACACTGAAGCTTTCTTT.